This TCR beta chain was retrieved from a study of T-cell memory formation after mild COVID-19. Overall study context: Clustering of TCRs was largely donor specific. Study results and limitations: Researchers could not confirm that second-wave clones peaking on day 37 targeted SARS-CoV-2. Shrinking CD4+ clones were chiefly CM and EM; CD8+ ones were chiefly EMRA.

V lost 3 bases to trimming and J lost 0 bases, with 6 bases between them. The CDR3 is made up of 15 amino acids. Points on this clonotype: The antigen remains undetermined.

Constant-segment-primed 5'RACE gave TCR alpha and TCR beta cDNA libraries with sample barcodes and UMIs. TCRdb re-called the 5' RACE reads with MiXCR, one entry per CDR3 protein. The data contain roughly 190,000 distinct CDR3 sequences, more than 9% of them singletons. What was sequenced was PBMCs or a T cell subset sorted from them (not recorded which). The V gene is TRBV12-3 or TRBV12-4, the J gene TRBJ1-6, with a possible D match to TRBD1 (5 bases). The receptor's source is a man younger than 30 who had mild COVID-19 (a few samples of this study predate the infection). Cell type and time point are not known. CDR3 region: CASSLGVSYNSPLHF. The CDR3, as DNA: TGTGCCAGCAGTTTGGGGGTCTCCTATAATTCACCCCTCCACTTT.